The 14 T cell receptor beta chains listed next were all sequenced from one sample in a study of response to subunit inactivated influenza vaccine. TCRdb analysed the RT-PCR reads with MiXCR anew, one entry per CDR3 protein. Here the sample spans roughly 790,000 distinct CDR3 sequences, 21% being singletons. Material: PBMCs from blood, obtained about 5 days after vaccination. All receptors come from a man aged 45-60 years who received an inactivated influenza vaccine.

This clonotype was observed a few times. The CDR3 is CASALAYTRGFTVSQYF. CDR3 DNA: TGTGCCAGCGCTCTGGCTTACACCCGCGGGTTCACAGTTTCGCAGTATTTT. The rearrangement uses TRBV11-2 and TRBJ2-3; tentative D call: TRBD2 (5 bases). The V gene lost 8 bases and the J gene lost 10 bases, with 31 bases spanning the gap. Per the germline V gene, CDR1 is SGHAT and CDR2 is FQNNGV. The CDR3 sequence is 17 residues long.

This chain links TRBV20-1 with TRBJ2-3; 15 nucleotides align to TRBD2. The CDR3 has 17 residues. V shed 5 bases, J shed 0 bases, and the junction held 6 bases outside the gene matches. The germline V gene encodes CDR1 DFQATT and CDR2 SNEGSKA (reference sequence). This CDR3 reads CSALGLAGGLSTDTQYF. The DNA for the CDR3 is TGCAGTGCTTTGGGACTAGCGGGGGGCCTGAGCACAGATACGCAGTATTTT.

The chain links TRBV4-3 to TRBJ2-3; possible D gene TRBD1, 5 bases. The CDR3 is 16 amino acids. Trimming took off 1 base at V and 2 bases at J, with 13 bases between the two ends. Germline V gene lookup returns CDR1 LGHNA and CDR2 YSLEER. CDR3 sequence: CASSQGGQAYTDTQYF. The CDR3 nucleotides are TGCGCCAGCAGCCAAGGTGGACAAGCGTACACAGATACGCAGTATTTT.

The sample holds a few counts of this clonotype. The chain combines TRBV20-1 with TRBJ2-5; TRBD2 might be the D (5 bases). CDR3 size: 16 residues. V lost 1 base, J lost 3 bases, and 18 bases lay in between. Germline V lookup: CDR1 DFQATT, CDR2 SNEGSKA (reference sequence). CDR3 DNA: TGCAGTGCTAGAGCAGCTAGCTCTCGGTCTAAAGAGACCCAGTACTTC. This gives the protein CSARAASSRSKETQYF.

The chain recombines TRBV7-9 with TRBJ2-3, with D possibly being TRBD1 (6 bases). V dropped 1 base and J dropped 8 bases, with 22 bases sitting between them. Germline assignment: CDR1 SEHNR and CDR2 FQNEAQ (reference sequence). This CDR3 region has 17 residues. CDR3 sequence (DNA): TGTGCCAGCAGCTTAGGTCCCGAGACCACGTTAGGGGGTACGCAGTATTTT. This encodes CASSLGPETTLGGTQYF. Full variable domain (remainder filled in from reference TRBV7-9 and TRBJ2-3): DTGVSQNPRHKITKRGQNVTFRCDPISEHNRLYWYRQTLGQGPEFLTYFQNEAQLEKSRLLSDRFSAERPKGSFSTLEIQRTEQGDSAMYLCASSLGPETTLGGTQYFGPGTRLTVL.

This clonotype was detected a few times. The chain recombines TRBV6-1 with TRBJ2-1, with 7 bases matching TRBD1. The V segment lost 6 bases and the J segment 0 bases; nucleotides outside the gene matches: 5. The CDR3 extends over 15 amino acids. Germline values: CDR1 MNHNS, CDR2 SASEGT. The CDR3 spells CASSRTGVSYNEQFF. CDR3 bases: TGTGCCAGCAGCCGCACAGGGGTCTCCTACAATGAGCAGTTCTTC.

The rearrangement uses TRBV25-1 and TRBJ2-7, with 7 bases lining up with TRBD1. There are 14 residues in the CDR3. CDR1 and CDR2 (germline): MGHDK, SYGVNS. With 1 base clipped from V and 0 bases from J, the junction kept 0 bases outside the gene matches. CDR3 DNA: TGTGCCAGCAGTGAATGGGACAGCTCCTACGAGCAGTACTTC. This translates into CASSEWDSSYEQYF.

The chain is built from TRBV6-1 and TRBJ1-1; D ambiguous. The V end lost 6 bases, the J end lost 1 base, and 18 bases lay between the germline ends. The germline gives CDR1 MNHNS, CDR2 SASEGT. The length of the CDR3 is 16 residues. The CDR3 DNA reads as TGTGCCAGCAGGAGGACGGACCAATTGCCGAACACTGAAGCTTTCTTT. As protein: CASRRTDQLPNTEAFF.

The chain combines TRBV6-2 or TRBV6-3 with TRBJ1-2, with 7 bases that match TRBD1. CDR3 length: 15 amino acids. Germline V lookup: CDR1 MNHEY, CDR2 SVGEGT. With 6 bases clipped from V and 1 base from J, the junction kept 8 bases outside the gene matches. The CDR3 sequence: CASRRKTGHNYGYTF. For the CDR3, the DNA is TGTGCCAGCAGGAGGAAGACAGGGCATAACTATGGCTACACCTTC.

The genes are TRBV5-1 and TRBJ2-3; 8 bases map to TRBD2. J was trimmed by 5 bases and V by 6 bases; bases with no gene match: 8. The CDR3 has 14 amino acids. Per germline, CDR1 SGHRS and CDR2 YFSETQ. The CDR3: CASKGLAGGDTQYF. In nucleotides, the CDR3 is TGCGCCAGCAAAGGGTTGGCGGGAGGAGATACGCAGTATTTT. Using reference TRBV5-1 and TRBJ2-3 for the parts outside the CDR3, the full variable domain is KAGVTQTPRYLIKTRGQQVTLSCSPISGHRSVSWYQQTPGQGLQFLFEYFSETQRNKGNFPGRFSGRQFSNSRSEMNVSTLELGDSALYLCASKGLAGGDTQYFGPGTRLTVL.

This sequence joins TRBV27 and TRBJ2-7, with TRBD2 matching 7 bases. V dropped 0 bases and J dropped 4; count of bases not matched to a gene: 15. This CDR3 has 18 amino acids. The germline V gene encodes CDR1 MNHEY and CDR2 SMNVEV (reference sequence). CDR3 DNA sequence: TGTGCCAGCAGTTTATCCCCTTTTTTTAGCGGGCGATTATACGAGCAGTACTTC. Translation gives CASSLSPFFSGRLYEQYF.

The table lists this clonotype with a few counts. In nucleotides, the CDR3 is TGCGCCAGCAGCACCGGGACTAGGTACACAGATACGCAGTATTTT. Amino acid sequence: CASSTGTRYTDTQYF. V is TRBV4-3 and J is TRBJ2-3; 8 bases map to TRBD2. Trimming at V came to 5 bases and at J to 2 bases, leaving 6 bases not matched to a gene. The CDR3 loop spans 15 amino acids. CDR1 is LGHNA and CDR2 is YSLEER in the germline V gene.

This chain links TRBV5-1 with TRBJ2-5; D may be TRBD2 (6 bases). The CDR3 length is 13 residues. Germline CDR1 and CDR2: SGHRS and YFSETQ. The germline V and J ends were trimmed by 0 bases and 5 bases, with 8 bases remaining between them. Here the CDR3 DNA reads TGCGCCAGCAGCTTGGCGGCGGGGGAGACCCAGTACTTC. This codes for CASSLAAGETQYF.

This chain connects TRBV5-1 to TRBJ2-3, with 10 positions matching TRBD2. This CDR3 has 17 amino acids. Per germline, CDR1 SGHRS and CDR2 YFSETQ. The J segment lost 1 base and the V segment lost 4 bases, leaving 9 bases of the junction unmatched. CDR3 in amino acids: CASSQGFGTSGTDTQYF. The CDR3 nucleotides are TGCGCCAGCAGCCAGGGTTTTGGGACTAGCGGCACAGATACGCAGTATTTT.